This T cell receptor beta chain was observed in a study of blood T cell repertoires in COVID-19. Overall study: The samples span acute and convalescent COVID-19 from the United States, Italy and Spain.

This CDR3 contains 14 residues. With 7 bases clipped from V and 7 bases from J, the junction kept 8 bases outside the gene matches. The germline V gene has CDR1 SGHVS and CDR2 FQNEAQ. As handled by the study authors: Amplification of reference gene primers provided the estimated nucleated cell counts. Assay: immunoSEQ multiplex PCR; the TCRdb copy retains only in-frame clones and omits some. V, J and clone size are those of that table, while D and trimming were read from the DNA. Of about 280,000 clones listed, roughly 80% are singletons. Assignment of participants to cohorts was predicated upon participant-reported clinical history. During the 2 weeks before they entered the study, exposed participants had met someone with a PCR-confirmed or clinician-diagnosed COVID-19 case.

The sample taken for sequencing was PBMCs or T cells enriched from blood (not recorded which). The chain uses TRBV7-8 and TRBJ1-4, with TRBD1 identical over 8 bases. This sequence originates from a man between 35 and 55 years old who had been exposed to COVID-19. The CDR3 DNA is TGTGCCAGCACCTCCAGGGGGCGGTCTGAAAAACTGTTTTTT. Amino acid sequence: CASTSRGRSEKLFF.